This entry lists 21 T cell receptor beta chains sequenced from one sample in a study of shared clonotypes between healthy human individuals. Repertoires were generated with immunoSEQ multiplex PCR, while TCRdb's copy carries only in-frame clones and drops some. The sample consists of roughly 2.4 million clones, under 97% of them appearing once. Sequencing was carried out using naive CD4+ T cells sorted from blood. Subset reported: CD45RA+ positively selected. The receptors derive from a man aged 18-30 years in good health.

The V call is TRBV19, the J call TRBJ1-4, with no clear D. The V end lost 0 bases, the J end lost 7 bases, and 15 bases lay between the germline ends. The CDR3 runs to 16 residues. Germline CDR1 LNHDA, CDR2 SQIVND (reference sequence). Here the CDR3 reads CASSIDFTVSTEKLFF. The CDR3 DNA reads TGTGCCAGTAGTATAGATTTTACAGTCTCGACTGAAAAACTGTTTTTT.

The V call is TRBV27, the J call TRBJ1-2; the match to TRBD1 covers 7 bases. Per germline, CDR1 MNHEY and CDR2 SMNVEV (reference sequence). Germline trimming cut 5 bases from V and 0 bases from J; bases unmatched to any gene: 12. This CDR3 spans 17 amino acids. This chain's CDR3 is CASSQGTDKSPNYGYTF. CDR3 nucleotides: TGTGCCAGCAGTCAGGGGACAGACAAAAGTCCTAACTATGGCTACACCTTC.

The chain joins TRBV10-3 to TRBJ1-2; unclear D gene. Trimming stripped 4 bases from V and 7 bases from J, with 10 bases between. From germline, CDR1 is ENHRY and CDR2 SYGVKD. There are 12 residues in the CDR3. The CDR3 spells CAISGEQTGYTF. The CDR3 region has the DNA TGTGCCATCAGTGGAGAACAGACTGGCTACACCTTC.

This clone has a single count. The chain links TRBV4-2 to TRBJ1-1; D is perhaps TRBD1 (5 bases). Trimming left V 5 bases short and J 10 bases short, with 23 bases between. Germline-derived CDR1 and CDR2 are LGHNA and YNFKEQ. The CDR3 spans 15 residues. CDR3 region: CASSSEQRDWGVAFF. DNA of the CDR3: TGTGCCAGCAGCTCTGAGCAGCGGGATTGGGGGGTAGCTTTCTTT.

This clone was seen more than once but under ten times. The chain employs TRBV23-1 and TRBJ2-7, with a weak D call TRBD2 (7 bases). TRBV23-1 counts as an open reading frame of uncertain function. The CDR3 runs to 17 residues. Between the trimmed V and J ends, which lost 0 bases and 3 bases, there was a span of 18 bases. The CDR3 is CASSQSRGGGFDYEQYF. CDR3 sequence (DNA): TGCGCCAGCAGTCAATCGAGGGGGGGCGGTTTCGACTACGAGCAGTACTTC.

The CDR3 loop is CASSSGSGNSNQPQHF. The CDR3 DNA reads TGTGCCAGCTCGTCGGGGTCAGGGAATAGCAATCAGCCCCAGCATTTT. The chain joins TRBV18 to TRBJ1-5, with D possibly matching TRBD1 (5 bases). The CDR3 extends over 16 amino acids. Trimming took off 6 bases at V and 0 bases at J, with 15 bases between the two ends. The V gene's germline CDR1 is KGHSH and CDR2 LQKENI.

V and J are TRBV6-1 and TRBJ2-5; D call uncertain. CDR1 MNHNS and CDR2 SASEGT come from the germline V gene. The CDR3 is made up of 14 amino acids. Trimming took 2 bases from V and 1 from J, leaving 8 bases between them. CDR3 loop: CASSETTRQETQYF. DNA for the CDR3: TGTGCCAGCAGTGAAACTACACGCCAAGAGACCCAGTACTTC.

The chain couples TRBV7-3 to TRBJ2-3, with D maybe TRBD2 (5 bases). Germline V CDR1 and CDR2: SGHTA, FQGTGA. This CDR3 has 14 residues. The ends were cut back, 4 bases at V and 1 base at J, with 9 bases in the middle. The CDR3 sequence is CASSSYGGTDTQYF. The CDR3 DNA follows: TGTGCCAGCAGCTCTTACGGGGGCACAGATACGCAGTATTTT.

The chain carries TRBV5-4 and TRBJ1-1, with unresolved D. The CDR3 runs to 11 residues. The V gene's germline CDR1 is SGHNT and CDR2 YYREEE (reference sequence). The V end was cut by 4 bases, the J end by 4 bases, with 5 bases between. The CDR3 region is CASSSVTEAFF. CDR3 coding DNA: TGTGCCAGCAGCAGCGTCACTGAAGCTTTCTTT. Full variable domain (outside the CDR3, taken from reference TRBV5-4 and TRBJ1-1): ETGVTQSPTHLIKTRGQQVTLRCSSQSGHNTVSWYQQALGQGPQFIFQYYREEENGRGNFPPRFSGLQFPNYSSELNVNALELDDSALYLCASSSVTEAFFGQGTRLTVV.

With respect to this clone: Distinct nucleotide sequences in the sample also encode this CDR3. The rearrangement links TRBV5-4 to TRBJ2-5; no clear D. Germline-derived CDR1 and CDR2 are SGHNT and YYREEE (reference sequence). The CDR3 runs 14 residues. The V gene lost 3 bases and the J gene lost 2 bases, with 11 bases spanning the gap. CDR3 residues: CASSSSGTQETQYF. CDR3 bases: TGTGCCAGCAGCTCGTCCGGAACACAAGAGACCCAGTACTTC.

The chain joins TRBV7-2 to TRBJ1-1; D is unresolved. The germline V and J ends were trimmed by 1 base and 1 base, with 10 bases remaining between them. This CDR3 is 15 amino acids long. Germline V gene data show CDR1 as SGHTA and CDR2 as FQGNSA. CDR3 sequence: CASSLEVAGNTEAFF. The CDR3 DNA is TGTGCCAGCAGCTTAGAGGTAGCAGGGAACACTGAAGCTTTCTTT.

This chain links TRBV30 with TRBJ2-7, with TRBD1 identical over 8 bases. CDR1 is GTSNPN, CDR2 SVGIG, per germline (reference sequence). The CDR3 is 14 residues long. Trimming cost V 2 bases and J 0 bases; bases outside gene matches: 3. In DNA form, the CDR3 reads TGTGCCTGGAGTCAAGGACAGGGCTCCTACGAGCAGTACTTC. Translated, it gives CAWSQGQGSYEQYF.

On this clone itself: The same CDR3 can be traced to other DNA sequences in this sample. The chain uses TRBV30 and TRBJ2-1, with 7 bases fitting TRBD2. The length of the CDR3 is 14 residues. Losses at the gene ends were 0 bases for V and 7 bases for J; bases not matched to a gene: 6. Germline V gives CDR1 GTSNPN, CDR2 SVGIG (reference sequence). CDR3 coding DNA: TGTGCCTGGAGTGTGGGCGGGAGTCTGAATGAGCAGTTCTTC. It is translated as CAWSVGGSLNEQFF.

The chain employs TRBV28 and TRBJ2-7; 7 nucleotides align to TRBD1. This CDR3 region has 13 residues. J was trimmed by 6 bases and V by 5 bases; bases with no gene match: 7. CDR1 is MDHEN, CDR2 SYDVKM, per germline. Written as DNA, the CDR3 is TGTGCCAGCAGTGTAGGACAGGCCGCCGAGCAGTACTTC. It codes for CASSVGQAAEQYF.

CDR3 region: CASSIGQTSGNTIYF. CDR3 nucleotide sequence: TGTGCCAGTAGTATCGGGCAGACTTCTGGAAACACCATATATTTT. This chain links TRBV19 with TRBJ1-3, with unresolved D. Trimming removed 3 bases at V and 1 base at J, with 10 bases between. The CDR3 is made up of 15 amino acids. The germline V gene encodes CDR1 LNHDA and CDR2 SQIVND (reference sequence).

The V call is TRBV5-6, the J call TRBJ1-4, with 10 bases fitting TRBD1. Per germline, CDR1 SGHDT and CDR2 YYEEEE. There are 15 residues in the CDR3. V dropped 3 bases and J dropped 7; count of bases not matched to a gene: 6. The CDR3 spells CASSSPGQGTEKLFF. The CDR3 nucleotides are TGTGCCAGCAGCTCACCGGGACAGGGGACTGAAAAACTGTTTTTT.

The CDR3 here is CASRREGLFFHEQYF. DNA for the CDR3: TGTGCCAGCAGGCGGGAGGGCCTCTTTTTCCACGAGCAGTACTTC. The chain links TRBV6-5 to TRBJ2-7; TRBD2 agrees at 9 bases. V dropped 6 bases and J dropped 5; count of bases not matched to a gene: 11. The CDR3 contains 15 residues. CDR1 is MNHEY, CDR2 SVGAGI, per germline.

V and J are TRBV10-2 and TRBJ2-1; either TRBD1 or TRBD2 may fit D (6 bases each). V was pared by 3 bases and J by 9 bases, with 18 bases between. In germline, CDR1 is WSHSY, CDR2 SAAADI. CDR3 length: 15 amino acids. CDR3 loop: CASSEGGGGSGEQFF. In DNA form, the CDR3 reads TGCGCCAGCAGTGAAGGGGGAGGCGGATCGGGTGAGCAGTTCTTC.

In the case of this clone: Other DNA sequences in this sample translate to the same CDR3. The chain links TRBV7-2 to TRBJ2-3; D is ambiguous. Between the trimmed V and J ends, which lost 3 bases and 4 bases, there was a span of 11 bases. CDR3 size: 14 residues. CDR1 is SGHTA and CDR2 is FQGNSA in the germline V gene. CDR3 sequence reads: CASSLGLGSDTQYF. The CDR3 region has the DNA TGTGCCAGCAGCTTGGGTCTGGGCTCAGATACGCAGTATTTT.

The rearrangement uses TRBV5-6 and TRBJ2-2, with 9 bases matching TRBD2. The CDR3 sequence is 19 residues long. Germline-derived CDR1 and CDR2 are SGHDT and YYEEEE. J was trimmed by 3 bases and V by 2 bases; bases with no gene match: 14. The CDR3 spells CASSFFETSGPEDTGELFF. CDR3 coding DNA: TGTGCCAGCAGCTTTTTTGAGACTAGCGGCCCGGAGGACACCGGGGAGCTGTTTTTT.

This chain uses TRBV7-2 with TRBJ1-2, with TRBD1 matching 7 bases. This CDR3 spans 15 amino acids. The germline gives CDR1 SGHTA, CDR2 FQGNSA. After removal of 1 base from V and 4 bases from J, the junction contained 6 bases not matched to a gene. This chain's CDR3 is CASSLGSGGTYGYTF. The CDR3 nucleotides are TGTGCCAGCAGCTTAGGTTCAGGGGGAACCTATGGCTACACCTTC.